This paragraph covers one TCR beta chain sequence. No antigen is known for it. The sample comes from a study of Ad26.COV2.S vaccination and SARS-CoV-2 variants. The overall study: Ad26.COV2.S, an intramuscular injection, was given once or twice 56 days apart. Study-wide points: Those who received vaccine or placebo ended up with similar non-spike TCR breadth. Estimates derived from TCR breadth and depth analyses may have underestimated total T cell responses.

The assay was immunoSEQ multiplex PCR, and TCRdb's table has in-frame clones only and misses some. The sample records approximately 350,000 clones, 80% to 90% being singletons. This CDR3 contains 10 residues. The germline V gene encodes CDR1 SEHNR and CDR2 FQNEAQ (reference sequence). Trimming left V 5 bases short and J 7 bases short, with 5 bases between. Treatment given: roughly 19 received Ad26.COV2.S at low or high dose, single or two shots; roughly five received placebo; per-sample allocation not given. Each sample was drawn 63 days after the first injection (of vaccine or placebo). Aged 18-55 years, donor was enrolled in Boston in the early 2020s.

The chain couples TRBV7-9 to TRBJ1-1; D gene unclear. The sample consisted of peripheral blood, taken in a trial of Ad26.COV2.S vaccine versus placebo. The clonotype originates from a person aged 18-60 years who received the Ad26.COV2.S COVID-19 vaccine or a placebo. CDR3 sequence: CASSTYEAFF. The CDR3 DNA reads TGTGCCAGCAGCACTTATGAAGCTTTCTTT. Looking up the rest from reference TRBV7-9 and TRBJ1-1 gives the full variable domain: DTGVSQNPRHKITKRGQNVTFRCDPISEHNRLYWYRQTLGQGPEFLTYFQNEAQLEKSRLLSDRFSAERPKGSFSTLEIQRTEQGDSAMYLCASSTYEAFFGQGTRLTVV.